This T cell receptor (beta chain) was recovered during a study of T cells of healthy individuals. MiXCR, run by TCRdb on the 5' RACE reads, gives a single entry per CDR3 protein. The sample comprises 100,000 or so distinct CDR3 sequences, approximately 18% of which are singletons, and more than 5.5% rests with the top ten. The CDR3 totals 13 residues. CDR1 is SQVTM, CDR2 ANQGSEA, per germline. V lost 4 bases, J lost 1 base, and 10 bases lay in between. This clonotype was obtained from a human donor in good health. The chain recombines TRBV29-1 with TRBJ1-1; a weak D match, TRBD1 (6 bases). The DNA for the CDR3 is TGCAGCGTTGCAGGGGCGAGGAACACTGAAGCTTTCTTT. It yields the protein CSVAGARNTEAFF.